This T cell receptor (beta chain) appears in the sequencing data of a study of blood T cells in healthy people across ages. For the second PCR, which ran for about 6 to 11 cycles, a sample-barcoded 5' primer and a J-beta primer mix were used. A template-switch adaptor with 12 random nucleotides tagged each cDNA molecule. Using its own MiXCR run on the 5' RACE reads, TCRdb lists one record per CDR3 protein. This repertoire shows nearly 1 million distinct CDR3 sequences, roughly half found once; its top ten account for over 20%. This clonotype was seen a handful of times. The antigen is not known. Each donor was a healthy Caucasian individual from Russia, aged roughly 6 to 95. The CDR3 is 17 amino acids. V shed 7 bases and J shed 4 bases, with 22 bases lying between them. From germline, CDR1 is MNHEY and CDR2 SMNVEV (reference sequence). Study-level points and caveats: Per-million-T-cell TCR beta diversity fell roughly linearly with age.

Sequencing was done on a sample of blood. The TCR was taken from a woman aged 60-75 years in good health. V gene TRBV27 combines with J gene TRBJ1-4; no definite D call. The DNA for the CDR3 is TGTGCCAGCAAGGCCTCGACACTCGAGAGGAATAATGAAAAACTGTTTTTT. It is translated as CASKASTLERNNEKLFF.